The 26 T cell receptor beta chains presented below share a single source sample, sequenced in a study of T-cell memory formation after mild COVID-19. Using its own MiXCR run on the 5' RACE reads, TCRdb lists one record per CDR3 protein. The table shows around 150,000 distinct CDR3 sequences, with approximately 10% occurring only once. Sequencing input: PBMCs or a T cell subset sorted from them (not recorded which). Source of these receptors: a man aged 18 to 30 who had mild COVID-19 (a few samples of this study predate the infection). Cell type and time point are not known.

V and J are TRBV15 and TRBJ2-6; no clear D gene. The CDR3 loop spans 17 amino acids. Trimming took 1 base from V and 2 from J, leaving 12 bases between them. Germline V gene sequence: CDR1 LNHNV, CDR2 YYDKDF (reference sequence). The DNA for the CDR3 is TGTGCCACCAGCAGAGTACTCGGCAACCCTGGGGCCAACGTCCTGACTTTC. It specifies CATSRVLGNPGANVLTF.

In its sample, this clonotype was seen a few times. The chain employs TRBV12-3 or TRBV12-4 and TRBJ1-3; no reliable D call. Between the trimmed V and J ends, which lost 3 bases and 3 bases, there was a span of 9 bases. The CDR3 loop spans 14 amino acids. The CDR3 protein is CASSLGYNGNTIYF. The DNA of the CDR3 is TGTGCCAGCAGTTTGGGGTACAATGGAAACACCATATATTTT.

This chain uses TRBV2 with TRBJ2-5, with 7 bases fitting TRBD1. This CDR3 contains 14 residues. Germline CDR1 and CDR2: SNHLY and FYNNEI. V gave up 6 bases and J gave up 3 bases; unmatched junction bases: 7. The CDR3 region is CASRAGTDEETQYF. The CDR3 DNA is TGTGCCAGCAGAGCCGGGACAGATGAAGAGACCCAGTACTTC.

This clonotype was counted between two and nine times. This chain uses TRBV12-3 or TRBV12-4 with TRBJ2-1; 9 bases fit TRBD2. The V segment lost 0 bases and the J segment 0 bases; nucleotides outside the gene matches: 3. This CDR3 spans 17 amino acids. As DNA, the CDR3 is TGTGCCAGCAGTTTAGCGTTAGCGGGGGTCTCCTACAATGAGCAGTTCTTC. Encoded protein: CASSLALAGVSYNEQFF.

This clonotype was picked up many times. The V call is TRBV15, the J call TRBJ1-2; D ambiguous. V was clipped by 0 bases and J by 0 bases, with 8 bases between them. The V gene's germline CDR1 is LNHNV and CDR2 YYDKDF (reference sequence). This CDR3 is 15 amino acids long. This CDR3 reads CATSRDLLANYGYTF. For the CDR3, the DNA is TGTGCCACCAGCAGAGATTTATTAGCTAACTATGGCTACACCTTC.

This chain connects TRBV10-3 to TRBJ1-1; D is undetermined. The length of the CDR3 is 12 residues. V gave up 1 base and J gave up 7 bases, with 7 bases separating them. CDR1 is ENHRY and CDR2 is SYGVKD in the germline V gene. CDR3 sequence reads: CAISEWGYEAFF. CDR3 nucleotide sequence: TGTGCCATCAGTGAGTGGGGTTATGAAGCTTTCTTT.

The chain uses TRBV20-1 and TRBJ2-1; unclear D gene. This CDR3 spans 13 amino acids. Trimming took off 8 bases at V and 0 bases at J, with 11 bases between the two ends. Germline V lookup: CDR1 DFQATT, CDR2 SNEGSKA (reference sequence). In nucleotides, the CDR3 is TGCAGTAAAGCGCCAAGCTCCTACAATGAGCAGTTCTTC. Translation gives CSKAPSSYNEQFF.

In this sample, this clonotype turned up a few times. The chain combines TRBV11-3 with TRBJ2-2, with 9 nucleotides matching TRBD1. Unmatched junction bases numbered 20, after V lost 5 bases and J lost 7 bases. CDR3 length: 19 amino acids. CDR1 and CDR2 from the germline V gene are SGHNT and YENEEA. CDR3 nucleotide sequence: TGTGCCAGCAGCACGGATGGATGGTCGGACAGGGGAAGCGGCGGGGAGCTGTTTTTT. Its protein product is CASSTDGWSDRGSGGELFF.

The rearrangement joins TRBV6-5 to TRBJ1-4; maybe TRBD1 (5 bases). CDR1 MNHEY and CDR2 SVGAGI come from the germline V gene. The CDR3 is 14 residues long. The germline V and J ends were trimmed by 2 bases and 8 bases, with 12 bases remaining between them. This CDR3 is CASSYRARVEKLFF. CDR3 bases: TGTGCCAGCAGTTACAGGGCCAGGGTAGAAAAACTGTTTTTT.

The chain employs TRBV18 and TRBJ1-2; D might be TRBD1 (6 bases). The CDR3 sequence is 12 residues long. Trimming stripped 3 bases from V and 6 bases from J, with 8 bases between. Germline V gene lookup returns CDR1 KGHSH and CDR2 LQKENI. The CDR3 nucleotides read TGTGCCAGCTCACCTAACAGGGATGGCTACACCTTC. Translating it yields CASSPNRDGYTF. The variable domain in full, completed from reference TRBV18 and TRBJ1-2, reads NAGVMQNPRHLVRRRGQEARLRCSPMKGHSHVYWYRQLPEEGLKFMVYLQKENIIDESGMPKERFSAEFPKEGPSILRIQQVVRGDSAAYFCASSPNRDGYTFGSGTRLTVV.

The chain has TRBV4-3 and TRBJ1-4; D is ambiguous. The V gene lost 0 bases and the J gene lost 4 bases, with 6 bases spanning the gap. The CDR3 runs 14 residues. Germline loops: CDR1 LGHNA, CDR2 YSLEER. The CDR3 sequence is CASSQEVDNEKLFF. For the CDR3, the DNA is TGCGCCAGCAGCCAAGAAGTAGATAATGAAAAACTGTTTTTT.

The CDR3 region is CATSAGLYEQYF. The DNA for the CDR3 is TGTGCCACCTCGGCAGGACTCTACGAGCAGTACTTC. The rearrangement links TRBV7-9 to TRBJ2-7; D may be TRBD2 (5 bases). The length of the CDR3 is 12 residues. Looked up from germline, CDR1 is SEHNR and CDR2 is FQNEAQ (reference sequence). V was clipped by 10 bases and J by 3 bases, with 13 bases between them.

The gene calls are TRBV5-5 and TRBJ2-4, with D perhaps matching TRBD2 (5 bases). The CDR3 is 16 residues long. Germline V lookup: CDR1 SGHKS, CDR2 YYEKEE (reference sequence). Trimming removed 1 base at V and 6 bases at J, with 17 bases between. CDR3 loop: CASSLIRGGPGNIQYF. The CDR3, as DNA: TGTGCCAGCAGCTTGATTAGAGGAGGCCCCGGAAACATTCAGTACTTC. The full variable domain, completed using reference TRBV5-5 and TRBJ2-4, is DAGVTQSPTHLIKTRGQQVTLRCSPISGHKSVSWYQQVLGQGPQFIFQYYEKEERGRGNFPDRFSARQFPNYSSELNVNALLLGDSALYLCASSLIRGGPGNIQYFGAGTRLSVL.

This rearrangement joins TRBV7-3 to TRBJ2-3, with D perhaps given as TRBD1 or TRBD2 (5 bases each). CDR1 and CDR2 from the germline V gene are SGHTA and FQGTGA. The V and J ends lost 5 bases and 2 bases respectively, with 8 bases between them. The CDR3 sequence is 13 residues long. The CDR3 reads CASSPGHTDTQYF. The CDR3 nucleotides are TGTGCCAGCAGCCCGGGGCACACAGATACGCAGTATTTT.

The chain carries TRBV5-1 and TRBJ1-4; weak D call: TRBD1 (5 bases). The CDR3 length is 17 residues. CDR1 and CDR2 (germline): SGHRS, YFSETQ. The V end was cut by 2 bases, the J end by 0 bases, with 14 bases between. The CDR3 DNA follows: TGCGCCAGCAGCTTCACAGGTGACCATGCAACTAATGAAAAACTGTTTTTT. It is translated as CASSFTGDHATNEKLFF. The variable domain in full, completed from reference TRBV5-1 and TRBJ1-4, reads KAGVTQTPRYLIKTRGQQVTLSCSPISGHRSVSWYQQTPGQGLQFLFEYFSETQRNKGNFPGRFSGRQFSNSRSEMNVSTLELGDSALYLCASSFTGDHATNEKLFFGSGTQLSVL.

There are a few counts of this clonotype. The V and J genes are TRBV20-1 and TRBJ2-3; D may be TRBD2 (6 bases). Between the trimmed V and J ends, which lost 5 bases and 0 bases, there was a span of 15 bases. Germline V gene data show CDR1 as DFQATT and CDR2 as SNEGSKA (reference sequence). This CDR3 has 15 residues. The CDR3 protein is CSAASGAGSTDTQYF. For the CDR3, the DNA is TGCAGTGCTGCTAGTGGTGCGGGGAGCACAGATACGCAGTATTTT.

This sequence joins TRBV5-6 and TRBJ1-1; D gene unclear. The V and J ends lost 2 bases and 0 bases respectively, with 8 bases between them. This CDR3 is built from 14 residues. Germline V gene sequence: CDR1 SGHDT, CDR2 YYEEEE. This chain's CDR3 is CASSLRLLNTEAFF. CDR3 in DNA: TGTGCCAGCAGCTTACGACTCCTGAACACTGAAGCTTTCTTT.

This clonotype was picked up a small number of times. As DNA, the CDR3 is TGTGCCAGCAGCTTAGTGGGGGGGGCCTTGGCTGGGGCTGCGCAGTATTTT. Translating it yields CASSLVGGALAGAAQYF. The chain couples TRBV7-2 to TRBJ2-3, with D perhaps TRBD2 (7 bases). V shed 1 base and J shed 10 bases, with 24 bases lying between them. This CDR3 contains 17 residues. Per germline, CDR1 SGHTA and CDR2 FQGNSA.

This clonotype has more than one count but fewer than ten. J is TRBJ2-1 and V is TRBV7-2, with D possibly TRBD1 on 6 matching bases. The CDR3 has 11 amino acids. Trimming removed 5 bases from V and 12 bases from J, with 11 bases in between. Looked up from germline, CDR1 is SGHTA and CDR2 is FQGNSA. In DNA form, the CDR3 reads TGTGCCAGCAGCGATCAACAGGGGCAGTTCTTC. Its translation: CASSDQQGQFF.

This chain connects TRBV5-1 to TRBJ1-1; D gene unclear. The CDR3 sequence is 14 residues long. V was clipped by 0 bases and J by 3 bases, with 9 bases between them. Germline-derived CDR1 and CDR2 are SGHRS and YFSETQ. The chain's CDR3 is CASSLGLIYTEAFF. The CDR3, as DNA: TGCGCCAGCAGCTTGGGTCTGATTTACACTGAAGCTTTCTTT.

Only a few counts were recorded for this clonotype. V usage is TRBV2 and J usage is TRBJ2-4; D gene unclear. The CDR3 runs to 16 residues. Deletions cut 2 bases from V and 3 bases from J, with 14 bases between. Germline V CDR1 and CDR2: SNHLY, FYNNEI. The CDR3 DNA is TGTGCCAGCAGTGAAATTCCGGGTAGAGGCAAAAACATTCAGTACTTC. Translated: CASSEIPGRGKNIQYF.

This clonotype was observed a few times. This sequence joins TRBV3-1 and TRBJ1-4; a weak D match, TRBD1 (5 bases). V was trimmed by 4 bases and J by 9 bases, leaving 15 bases between them. There are 14 residues in the CDR3. Germline loops: CDR1 LGHDT, CDR2 YNNKEL (reference sequence). This CDR3 is CASSPSQERQKLFF. Written as DNA, the CDR3 is TGTGCCAGCAGCCCTTCACAGGAGAGGCAAAAACTGTTTTTT.

The rearrangement links TRBV7-3 to TRBJ1-6; tentatively, D is TRBD1 (6 bases). The CDR3 is 14 amino acids. From germline, CDR1 is SGHTA and CDR2 FQGTGA. The V gene lost 4 bases and the J gene lost 9 bases, with 13 bases spanning the gap. Here the CDR3 reads CASSSTGLRSPLHF. CDR3 sequence (DNA): TGTGCCAGCAGCTCCACAGGGTTACGTTCACCCCTCCACTTT.

This rearrangement joins TRBV25-1 to TRBJ2-5; the match to TRBD1 covers 7 bases. The CDR3 consists of 14 residues. Looked up from germline, CDR1 is MGHDK and CDR2 is SYGVNS. V lost 5 bases to trimming and J lost 5 bases; unmatched junction nucleotides: 8. The CDR3 loop reads CASSQDRTHETQYF. In DNA, the CDR3 is TGTGCCAGCAGTCAGGACAGGACTCACGAGACCCAGTACTTC.

This clonotype has more than one count but fewer than ten. V is TRBV9 and J is TRBJ1-1; D may be TRBD1 (5 bases). The V end was cut by 0 bases, the J end by 4 bases, with 13 bases between. The CDR3 sequence is 15 residues long. Germline V gene sequence: CDR1 SGDLS, CDR2 YYNGEE. The CDR3 DNA follows: TGTGCCAGCAGCGTAGGGGGGTTGGTAGGCACTGAAGCTTTCTTT. It yields the protein CASSVGGLVGTEAFF.

This clonotype was detected only a few times. The chain couples TRBV28 to TRBJ1-6, with D possibly TRBD1 on 5 matching bases. Looked up from germline, CDR1 is MDHEN and CDR2 is SYDVKM. Trimming took off 6 bases at V and 7 bases at J, with 10 bases between the two ends. This CDR3 is built from 13 residues. The CDR3 loop is CASRSGNNSPLHF. The CDR3 bases are TGTGCCAGCAGGTCAGGGAACAATTCACCCCTCCACTTT.